This TCR beta chain is drawn from a study of PD-L1 blockade in urothelial cancer. Study-level information: Blood gave a median around 140,000 T cells.

The CDR3 is 15 amino acids. Trimming left V 4 bases short and J 4 bases short, with 16 bases between. Germline V gives CDR1 MGHRA, CDR2 YSYEKL. This table comes from immunoSEQ multiplex PCR, and its TCRdb copy is limited to in-frame clones, with some not included. The table includes approximately 18,000 clones, over 75% detected once. Study results and limitations: Having blood TCR clonality under the median before treatment predicted better survival.

Time point described: peripheral blood 6 weeks after treatment start. In regard to this clone: Its antigen is unknown.

The receptor's source is a man aged 45-65 years with urothelial cancer. Here the sequenced sample was PBMCs, taken around atezolizumab (anti-PD-L1) treatment. This rearrangement joins TRBV4-1 to TRBJ1-1, with a possible D match to TRBD1 (6 bases). CDR3 protein: CASSPPRDTVTEAFF. DNA for the CDR3: TGCGCCAGCAGCCCCCCCCGGGACACTGTCACTGAAGCTTTCTTT.